The 27 T cell receptor beta chains in this list originate from one sample, sequenced in a study of graft-versus-host responses after intestinal transplantation. TCRdb's table, derived via immunoSEQ multiplex PCR, lists solely in-frame clones and lacks some. This table has about 100,000 clones, more than 75% appearing once. These TCRs' antigens remain unknown. The sequencing here drew on unstimulated CD4+ T cells sorted from spleen or lymph node cells, taken before transplant. The receptors were sampled from a human donor who was the organ donor for an intestinal transplant.

The chain employs TRBV25-1 and TRBJ1-1; possibly TRBD1 for D (5 bases). The ends were cut back, 2 bases at V and 0 bases at J, with 7 bases in the middle. The CDR3 is 14 amino acids. The germline gives CDR1 MGHDK, CDR2 SYGVNS. CDR3 DNA: TGTGCCAGCAGTGAAGGGGCATTGAACACTGAAGCTTTCTTT. Protein: CASSEGALNTEAFF.

The rearrangement links TRBV9 to TRBJ2-7, with 11 bases lining up with TRBD1. J gave up 4 bases and V 4 bases, and 7 bases lay outside the gene matches. The germline gives CDR1 SGDLS, CDR2 YYNGEE. The CDR3 covers 15 residues. The CDR3 loop reads CASSRTGTGGYEQYF. The CDR3 DNA is TGTGCCAGCAGCCGAACCGGGACAGGGGGTTACGAGCAGTACTTC.

The rearrangement links TRBV29-1 to TRBJ2-3, with 9 positions matching TRBD2. V lost 2 bases and J lost 14; bases outside the gene matches: 11. The germline CDR1 and CDR2 sequences are SQVTM and ANQGSEA. CDR3 length equals 13 residues. This CDR3 reads CSVETSGGTIRYF. CDR3 in DNA: TGCAGCGTTGAAACCAGCGGGGGGACCATCCGGTATTTT.

The V gene is TRBV5-1, the J gene TRBJ2-7; D is undetermined. V lost 4 bases, J lost 1 base, and 15 bases lay in between. This CDR3 is built from 15 residues. Per the germline V gene, CDR1 is SGHRS and CDR2 is YFSETQ. The CDR3 DNA follows: TGCGCCAGCAGCCCTGAGGTCAGCAAATCCTACGAGCAGTACTTC. Amino acids: CASSPEVSKSYEQYF.

This chain uses TRBV10-3 with TRBJ2-6; the D gene is possibly TRBD2 (6 bases). The CDR3 runs 16 residues. Germline V gene lookup returns CDR1 ENHRY and CDR2 SYGVKD. Trimming pared 11 bases from V and 1 base from J, leaving 18 bases between. This chain's CDR3 is CAVGSLIVSGANVLTF. The CDR3 DNA follows: TGTGCCGTCGGGAGCCTGATCGTATCTGGGGCCAACGTCCTGACTTTC.

The chain employs TRBV28 and TRBJ2-1; 10 positions agree with TRBD1. With 0 bases clipped from V and 7 bases from J, the junction kept 0 bases outside the gene matches. The CDR3 length is 14 residues. Per the germline V gene, CDR1 is MDHEN and CDR2 is SYDVKM. The chain's CDR3 is CASSLWDRGNEQFF. DNA for the CDR3: TGTGCCAGCAGTTTATGGGACAGGGGGAATGAGCAGTTCTTC.

The CDR3, as DNA: TGTGCCAGCGGGCGAGGCGTGCAGTTCTTC. Translation: CASGRGVQFF. The chain combines TRBV6-5 with TRBJ2-1; D ambiguous. V was shortened by 8 bases and J by 12 bases, with 11 bases between the two germline ends. CDR1 is MNHEY and CDR2 is SVGAGI in the germline V gene. The CDR3 extends over 10 amino acids.

The rearrangement links TRBV5-5 to TRBJ2-2, with 8 positions matching TRBD2. Germline lookup yields CDR1 SGHKS and CDR2 YYEKEE (reference sequence). The CDR3 runs 17 residues. V lost 4 bases to trimming and J lost 2 bases; unmatched junction nucleotides: 10. CDR3 nucleotides: TGTGCCAGCAGCACCCCGGGACTAGGGAAAAACACCGGGGAGCTGTTTTTT. Translating gives CASSTPGLGKNTGELFF.

The rearrangement uses TRBV25-1 and TRBJ2-6; D is unresolved. Trimming stripped 0 bases from V and 0 bases from J, with 12 bases between. The CDR3 sequence is 18 residues long. Per the germline V gene, CDR1 is MGHDK and CDR2 is SYGVNS. The CDR3, as DNA: TGTGCCAGCAGTGAATATAGCAGAGGAAACTCTGGGGCCAACGTCCTGACTTTC. Its protein is CASSEYSRGNSGANVLTF.

The CDR3 loop reads CASSLRGGTEAFF. The CDR3, as DNA: TGTGCCAGCAGCTTAAGGGGTGGGACTGAAGCTTTCTTT. The rearrangement joins TRBV7-2 to TRBJ1-1; the D gene is possibly TRBD1 (5 bases). The V gene's germline CDR1 is SGHTA and CDR2 FQGNSA. CDR3 size: 13 residues. The V end lost 2 bases, the J end lost 5 bases, and 9 bases lay between the germline ends. Full variable domain (rest looked up from reference TRBV7-2 and TRBJ1-1): GAGVSQSPSNKVTEKGKDVELRCDPISGHTALYWYRQSLGQGLEFLIYFQGNSAPDKSGLPSDRFSAERTGGSVSTLTIQRTQQEDSAVYLCASSLRGGTEAFFGQGTRLTVV.

This clone was recorded only once. This chain uses TRBV29-1 with TRBJ1-1; D unresolved. The germline gives CDR1 SQVTM, CDR2 ANQGSEA. This CDR3 comprises 12 residues. The V and J ends lost 6 bases and 1 base respectively, with 9 bases between them. The CDR3 nucleotides are TGCAGCGTCTTGACCCAGAACACTGAAGCTTTCTTT. Its protein is CSVLTQNTEAFF.

V gene TRBV30 combines with J gene TRBJ1-1; possibly TRBD1 for D (6 bases). CDR1 and CDR2 (germline): GTSNPN, SVGIG (reference sequence). The CDR3 is 14 residues long. Trimming took off 0 bases at V and 6 bases at J, with 14 bases between the two ends. CDR3 sequence reads: CAWSVGQTRPEAFF. The CDR3 DNA follows: TGTGCCTGGAGTGTTGGACAGACCCGACCTGAAGCTTTCTTT.

The rearrangement links TRBV19 to TRBJ1-1; possibly TRBD1 for D (5 bases). V dropped 9 bases and J dropped 5 bases, with 19 bases sitting between them. Germline V gives CDR1 LNHDA, CDR2 SQIVND (reference sequence). The CDR3 runs to 14 residues. The CDR3 reads CASQLRGGGTEAFF. The CDR3 region has the DNA TGTGCCAGCCAACTTCGTGGGGGTGGGACTGAAGCTTTCTTT.

The rearrangement links TRBV18 to TRBJ1-5, with 9 bases that match TRBD1. V lost 1 base, J lost 6 bases, and 7 bases stayed unmatched. CDR1 and CDR2 from the germline V gene are KGHSH and LQKENI. The length of the CDR3 is 16 residues. The CDR3 loop is CASSPRDRAQGQPQHF. The CDR3 DNA is TGTGCCAGCTCACCACGGGACAGGGCCCAAGGTCAGCCCCAGCATTTT.

The chain links TRBV4-2 to TRBJ2-1; D remains unclear. This CDR3 spans 16 amino acids. The V and J ends lost 2 bases and 0 bases respectively, with 11 bases between them. The germline CDR1 and CDR2 sequences are LGHNA and YNFKEQ. CDR3: CASSQTRPDSYNEQFF. The CDR3 bases are TGTGCCAGCAGCCAAACACGACCTGACTCCTACAATGAGCAGTTCTTC.

Here the CDR3 reads CASSLRGEGKNEQYF. As DNA, the CDR3 is TGTGCCAGCAGCTTGCGGGGGGAGGGAAAGAACGAGCAGTACTTC. The genes are TRBV7-7 and TRBJ2-7, with 8 bases that match TRBD2. The V and J ends lost 3 bases and 5 bases, in that order; junction bases with no gene match: 9. CDR3 size: 15 residues. Germline V gives CDR1 SSHAT, CDR2 FNYEAQ (reference sequence).

This rearrangement joins TRBV6-6 to TRBJ1-2; TRBD1 agrees at 7 bases. Germline-derived CDR1 and CDR2 are MNHNY and SVGAGI (reference sequence). Trimming at V came to 5 bases and at J to 2 bases, leaving 5 bases not matched to a gene. CDR3 length: 14 amino acids. The CDR3: CASSRTGDNYGYTF. For the CDR3, the DNA is TGTGCCAGCAGTAGAACAGGGGACAACTATGGCTACACCTTC.

V gene TRBV6-1 combines with J gene TRBJ2-3; 7 bases match TRBD2. CDR1 and CDR2 from the germline V gene are MNHNS and SASEGT. V lost 0 bases and J lost 1; bases outside the gene matches: 7. The CDR3 is 17 amino acids. The CDR3 reads CASSEALGGSGTDTQYF. CDR3 bases: TGTGCCAGCAGTGAAGCGCTGGGGGGGTCAGGCACAGATACGCAGTATTTT.

This chain joins TRBV11-2 and TRBJ2-5; D may be TRBD1 or TRBD2 (5 bases each). With 0 bases removed from V and 7 bases from J, the gap between germline ends came to 12 bases. Per germline, CDR1 SGHAT and CDR2 FQNNGV. The CDR3 is 14 residues long. CDR3 region: CASSLDARAGTQYF. In nucleotides, the CDR3 is TGTGCCAGCAGCTTAGATGCCAGGGCGGGGACCCAGTACTTC.

The chain links TRBV6-5 to TRBJ2-3; the match to TRBD2 covers 13 bases. J gave up 0 bases and V 6 bases, and 0 bases lay outside the gene matches. Germline CDR1 is MNHEY and CDR2 is SVGAGI. CDR3 size: 15 residues. Here the CDR3 reads CASRLAGGSTDTQYF. The CDR3 coding sequence is TGTGCCAGCAGACTAGCGGGGGGGAGCACAGATACGCAGTATTTT.

The chain carries TRBV28 and TRBJ1-6; D is uncertain. In germline, CDR1 is MDHEN, CDR2 SYDVKM. Deletions cut 3 bases from V and 2 bases from J, with 11 bases between. The CDR3 runs 16 residues. This CDR3 reads CASSFSGLTYNSPLHF. DNA for the CDR3: TGTGCCAGCAGTTTTTCGGGATTGACCTATAATTCACCCCTCCACTTT. Drawing the rest from reference TRBV28 and TRBJ1-6, the complete variable domain is DVKVTQSSRYLVKRTGEKVFLECVQDMDHENMFWYRQDPGLGLRLIYFSYDVKMKEKGDIPEGYSVSREKKERFSLILESASTNQTSMYLCASSFSGLTYNSPLHFGNGTRLTVT.

This sequence joins TRBV6-5 and TRBJ2-7; no definite D call. The CDR3 has 15 amino acids. Germline V gene lookup returns CDR1 MNHEY and CDR2 SVGAGI. Trimming stripped 2 bases from V and 7 bases from J, with 18 bases between. The CDR3 sequence is CASSYKFGSRWEQYF. The CDR3 DNA sequence: TGTGCCAGCAGTTACAAGTTCGGATCCCGGTGGGAGCAGTACTTC.

Here the CDR3 reads CASYPRRDAEAFF. The CDR3 region has the DNA TGTGCCAGCTACCCCAGGAGGGACGCTGAAGCTTTCTTT. The chain combines TRBV2 with TRBJ1-1, with D tentatively TRBD1 (5 bases). CDR3 length: 13 residues. CDR1 is SNHLY, CDR2 FYNNEI, per germline. V lost 8 bases and J lost 6, with 16 bases in between.

The V gene is TRBV29-1, the J gene TRBJ1-1; 9 bases line up with TRBD1. The CDR3 covers 13 residues. The germline V gene has CDR1 SQVTM and CDR2 ANQGSEA. J gave up 4 bases and V 2 bases, and 2 bases lay outside the gene matches. CDR3 nucleotides: TGCAGCGTTGAAACAGGGGGCGGCACTGAAGCTTTCTTT. Translating it yields CSVETGGGTEAFF.

V is TRBV19 and J is TRBJ2-1; 10 bases fit TRBD1. Trimming took 4 bases from V and 0 from J; bases not matched to a gene: 9. CDR3 length: 18 residues. CDR1 is LNHDA and CDR2 is SQIVND in the germline V gene (reference sequence). CDR3 amino acids: CASSKRTGGISSYNEQFF. For the CDR3, the DNA is TGTGCCAGTAGTAAAAGGACAGGGGGAATTAGCTCCTACAATGAGCAGTTCTTC.

This chain connects TRBV7-9 to TRBJ1-1; a possible D gene is TRBD1 (5 bases). This CDR3 contains 12 residues. The V gene's germline CDR1 is SEHNR and CDR2 FQNEAQ (reference sequence). V was shortened by 3 bases and J by 6 bases, with 8 bases between the two germline ends. In DNA, the CDR3 is TGTGCCAGCAGCTTTCAGGGTGCTGAAGCTTTCTTT. It yields the protein CASSFQGAEAFF.

J is TRBJ1-6 and V is TRBV6-6; D call uncertain. V lost 5 bases and J 7 bases, leaving 18 bases between the germline ends. This CDR3 is 16 amino acids long. CDR1 is MNHNY and CDR2 is SVGAGI in the germline V gene (reference sequence). CDR3 DNA sequence: TGTGCCAGCAGTACGGCAGACCCCGGGAGGAATTCACCCCTCCACTTT. Protein product: CASSTADPGRNSPLHF.